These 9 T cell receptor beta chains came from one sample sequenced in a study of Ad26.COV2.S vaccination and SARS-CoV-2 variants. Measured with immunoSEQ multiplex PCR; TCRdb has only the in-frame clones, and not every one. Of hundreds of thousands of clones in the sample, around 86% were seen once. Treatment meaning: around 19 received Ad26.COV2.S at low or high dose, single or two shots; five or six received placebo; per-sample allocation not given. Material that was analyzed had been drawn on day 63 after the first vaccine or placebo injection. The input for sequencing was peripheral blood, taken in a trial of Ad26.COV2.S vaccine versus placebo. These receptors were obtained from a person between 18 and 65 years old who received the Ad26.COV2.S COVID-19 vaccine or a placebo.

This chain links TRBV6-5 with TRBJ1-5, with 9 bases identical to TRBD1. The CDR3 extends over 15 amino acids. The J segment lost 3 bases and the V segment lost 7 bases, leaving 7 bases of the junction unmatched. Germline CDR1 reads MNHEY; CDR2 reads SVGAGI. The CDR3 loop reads CASKDRDRVNQPQHF. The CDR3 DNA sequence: TGTGCCAGCAAGGACCGGGACAGGGTCAATCAGCCCCAGCATTTT.

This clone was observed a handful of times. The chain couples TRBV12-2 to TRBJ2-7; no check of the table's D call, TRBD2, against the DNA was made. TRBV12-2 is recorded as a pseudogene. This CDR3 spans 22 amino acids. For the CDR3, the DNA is TGTGCAAGTCGCTTTTTTCGGCCAGGATGGGGACTAGCGGGGGAGCTCTCCTACGAGCAGTACTTC. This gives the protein CASRFFRPGWGLAGELSYEQYF.

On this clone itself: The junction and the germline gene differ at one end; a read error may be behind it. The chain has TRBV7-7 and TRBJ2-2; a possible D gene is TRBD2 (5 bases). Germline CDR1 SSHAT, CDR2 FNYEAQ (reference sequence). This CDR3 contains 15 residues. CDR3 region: CASSPDFPGSGELFF. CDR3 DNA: TGTGCTAGCAGCCCGGACTTTCCAGGTAGCGGGGAGCTGTTTTTT.

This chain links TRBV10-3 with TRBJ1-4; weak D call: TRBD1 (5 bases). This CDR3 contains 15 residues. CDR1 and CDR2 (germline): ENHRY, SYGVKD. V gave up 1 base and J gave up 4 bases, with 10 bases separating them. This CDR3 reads CAISELPGLNEKLFF. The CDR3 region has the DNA TGTGCCATCAGTGAGTTGCCAGGGCTTAATGAAAAACTGTTTTTT.

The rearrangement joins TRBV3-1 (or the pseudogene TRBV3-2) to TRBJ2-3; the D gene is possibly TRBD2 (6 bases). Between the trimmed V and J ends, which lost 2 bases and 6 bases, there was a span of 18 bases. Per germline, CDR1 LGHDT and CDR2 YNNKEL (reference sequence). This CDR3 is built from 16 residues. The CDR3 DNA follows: TGTGCCAGCAGCCAACGAACCGGGACTCGCCTTGATACGCAGTATTTT. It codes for CASSQRTGTRLDTQYF.

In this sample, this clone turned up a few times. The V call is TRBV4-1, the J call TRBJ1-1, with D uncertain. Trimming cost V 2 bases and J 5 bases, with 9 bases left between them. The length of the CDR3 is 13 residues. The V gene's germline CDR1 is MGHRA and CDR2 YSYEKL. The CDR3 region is CASSQQRRTEAFF. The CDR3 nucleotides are TGCGCCAGCAGCCAACAGAGACGGACTGAAGCTTTCTTT.

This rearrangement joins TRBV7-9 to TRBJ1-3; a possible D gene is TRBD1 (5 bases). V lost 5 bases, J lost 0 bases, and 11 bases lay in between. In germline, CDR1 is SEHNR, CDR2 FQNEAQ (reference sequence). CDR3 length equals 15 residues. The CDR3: CASSLGTGSGNTIYF. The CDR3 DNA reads TGTGCCAGCAGCCTGGGTACAGGCTCTGGAAACACCATATATTTT.

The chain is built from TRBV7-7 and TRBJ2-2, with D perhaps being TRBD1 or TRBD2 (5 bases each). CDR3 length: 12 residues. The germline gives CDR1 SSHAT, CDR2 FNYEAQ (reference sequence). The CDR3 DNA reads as TGTGCTACGGGACCCCGCGCCGGGGAGCTGTTTTTT. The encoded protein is CATGPRAGELFF.

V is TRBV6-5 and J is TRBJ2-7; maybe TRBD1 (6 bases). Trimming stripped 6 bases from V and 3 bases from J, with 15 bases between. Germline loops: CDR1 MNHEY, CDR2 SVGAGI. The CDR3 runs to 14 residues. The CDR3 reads CASRPQTGHYEQYF. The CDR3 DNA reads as TGTGCCAGCAGACCTCAGACAGGCCACTACGAGCAGTACTTC.